The clone carrying this T cell receptor (beta chain) has only one observation. Its antigen is as yet unknown. TCRdb's copy holds only in-frame clones and misses some; the assay was immunoSEQ multiplex PCR. The top ten clones hold approximately 4.6% of a sample with approximately 170,000 clones, about nine tenths of them seen once. The sample is drawn from a study of lymphopenia after photon versus proton radiotherapy. Regarding the study as a whole: Proton therapy kept repertoires fairly stable, unlike photons, which gained effector/memory cells.

Sequences were derived from peripheral blood, sampled from a patient treated with photon-based radiotherapy. The TCR was taken from a man between 45 and 60 years old with gastric cancer.

CDR3 in DNA: TGCAGCGTTGCCCCCGACAGGGGGCGACAGCCCCAGCATTTT. Translating it yields CSVAPDRGRQPQHF. The rearrangement uses TRBV29-1 and TRBJ1-5, with TRBD1 matching over 10 bases. Germline assignment: CDR1 SQVTM and CDR2 ANQGSEA. With V trimmed by 4 bases and J by 7 bases, 7 bases remained unmatched. The CDR3 runs to 14 residues.